The 9 T cell receptor beta chains below were found in one sample sequenced in a study of blood T cell repertoires in COVID-19. Profiled with immunoSEQ multiplex PCR; TCRdb holds only in-frame clones, not every one. The sample shows a few hundred thousand clones, around 84% of them seen only once. Sequencing was performed on peripheral blood. All receptors come from a man aged 55 to 70 with acute or convalescent COVID-19.

The chain carries TRBV28 and TRBJ2-7; 7 nucleotides align to TRBD1. Germline CDR1 and CDR2: MDHEN and SYDVKM. This CDR3 contains 13 residues. The ends lost 5 bases at V and 3 bases at J; junction bases unmatched: 4. Here the CDR3 DNA reads TGTGCCAGCAGTCCGGGACAGCGCTACGAGCAGTACTTC. Its protein is CASSPGQRYEQYF. Based on the CDR3 plus reference TRBV28 and TRBJ2-7, the full variable domain is DVKVTQSSRYLVKRTGEKVFLECVQDMDHENMFWYRQDPGLGLRLIYFSYDVKMKEKGDIPEGYSVSREKKERFSLILESASTNQTSMYLCASSPGQRYEQYFGPGTRLTVT.

This sequence joins TRBV7-9 and TRBJ2-3; possible D gene TRBD2, 6 bases. This CDR3 has 14 residues. From germline, CDR1 is SEHNR and CDR2 FQNEAQ (reference sequence). V gave up 3 bases and J gave up 4 bases, with 11 bases separating them. The CDR3 reads CASSLGLSADTQYF. The CDR3 DNA follows: TGTGCCAGCAGCTTGGGACTCTCCGCAGATACGCAGTATTTT.

The rearrangement joins TRBV5-5 to TRBJ1-5; 7 nucleotides agree with TRBD1. This CDR3 is built from 18 residues. V shed 2 bases, J shed 0 bases, and the junction held 11 bases outside the gene matches. CDR1 is SGHKS, CDR2 YYEKEE, per germline (reference sequence). The CDR3 DNA follows: TGTGCCAGCAGCTTTAATCGTAACCGGGACAGTAGCAATCAGCCCCAGCATTTT. Its protein is CASSFNRNRDSSNQPQHF.

The chain links TRBV11-3 to TRBJ2-7; tentatively, D is TRBD2 (6 bases). Trimming took 2 bases from V and 1 from J, leaving 9 bases between them. The CDR3 contains 14 residues. Germline V lookup: CDR1 SGHNT, CDR2 YENEEA. CDR3 DNA: TGTGCCAGCAGCTTATCCGGGGGTTCCTACGAGCAGTACTTC. Translated: CASSLSGGSYEQYF. Supplemented by reference TRBV11-3 and TRBJ2-7, the full variable domain reads EAGVVQSPRYKIIEKKQPVAFWCNPISGHNTLYWYLQNLGQGPELLIRYENEEAVDDSQLPKDRFSAERLKGVDSTLKIQPAELGDSAVYLCASSLSGGSYEQYFGPGTRLTVT.

This clone is a singleton in its sample. The junction differs from germline at one of its ends, possibly a read error. J is TRBJ2-5 and V is TRBV7-3; a possible D gene is TRBD2 (7 bases). CDR1 SGHTA and CDR2 FQGTGA come from the germline V gene. The CDR3 has 14 residues. The CDR3 bases are TGTGCCAGCAGCTTAGGGGGGGGCCAAGGGACCCAGTACTTC. Amino acid sequence: CASSLGGGQGTQYF.

J is TRBJ1-6 and V is TRBV27, with TRBD1 identical over 10 bases. The ends lost 6 bases at V and 0 bases at J; junction bases unmatched: 8. The CDR3 runs to 18 residues. The germline gives CDR1 MNHEY, CDR2 SMNVEV (reference sequence). In nucleotides, the CDR3 is TGTGCCAGCAGAACAAGGACAGGGGGGAGCTCCTATAATTCACCCCTCCACTTT. Amino acid sequence: CASRTRTGGSSYNSPLHF.

J is TRBJ2-1 and V is TRBV9; 11 nucleotides align to TRBD2. Looked up from germline, CDR1 is SGDLS and CDR2 is YYNGEE. This CDR3 has 15 residues. J gave up 9 bases and V 3 bases, and 8 bases lay outside the gene matches. In DNA, the CDR3 is TGTGCCAGCAGCGCTCCGGGACTAGCGGTAGGTGAGCAGTTCTTC. It codes for CASSAPGLAVGEQFF. The full variable domain, rest sourced from reference TRBV9 and TRBJ2-1, is DSGVTQTPKHLITATGQRVTLRCSPRSGDLSVYWYQQSLDQGLQFLIQYYNGEERAKGNILERFSAQQFPDLHSELNLSSLELGDSALYFCASSAPGLAVGEQFFGPGTRLTVL.

This clone has only one observation. The chain couples TRBV9 to TRBJ2-1, with D unresolved. The V gene's germline CDR1 is SGDLS and CDR2 YYNGEE. CDR3 length: 15 residues. V was pared by 1 base and J by 4 bases, with 12 bases between. CDR3 nucleotide sequence: TGTGCCAGCAGCGTACGAGGCTCGCCTTACAATGAGCAGTTCTTC. Translating it yields CASSVRGSPYNEQFF.

This clone was recorded a few times. This chain connects TRBV11-2 to TRBJ1-2; 12 nucleotides agree with TRBD1. The CDR3 totals 16 residues. Germline CDR1 SGHAT, CDR2 FQNNGV. V lost 3 bases and J lost 6; bases outside the gene matches: 8. CDR3 loop: CASSFSWDRGQNGYTF. The CDR3 region has the DNA TGTGCCAGCAGCTTTTCTTGGGACAGGGGGCAGAATGGCTACACCTTC.